This T cell receptor beta chain was sequenced for a study of blood T cell repertoires in COVID-19. Study overall: Sources were T cells, B-cell-depleted T cells, or PBMCs; the material itself was cDNA or gDNA.

As originally analysed: From reference gene primer amplification, estimates of nucleated cell counts were derived. Sequenced by immunoSEQ multiplex PCR; TCRdb stores in-frame clones only, minus some. The V and J calls and clone size are taken from that table; D and trimming were inferred from the DNA. The data show tens of thousands of clones, with roughly 88% seen just once and more than 10% held by the top ten. Trimming shortened V by 3 bases and J by 0 bases, and 12 bases separated the two germline ends. From germline, CDR1 is MDHEN and CDR2 SYDVKM. The CDR3 covers 16 residues. Source material: peripheral blood. The rearrangement uses TRBV28 and TRBJ2-1; unclear D gene. This sequence was found in a woman older than 75 with active or convalescent COVID-19. The CDR3 protein is CASSLVASSSYNEQFF. The DNA for the CDR3 is TGTGCCAGCAGTTTGGTAGCATCCAGCTCCTACAATGAGCAGTTCTTC.